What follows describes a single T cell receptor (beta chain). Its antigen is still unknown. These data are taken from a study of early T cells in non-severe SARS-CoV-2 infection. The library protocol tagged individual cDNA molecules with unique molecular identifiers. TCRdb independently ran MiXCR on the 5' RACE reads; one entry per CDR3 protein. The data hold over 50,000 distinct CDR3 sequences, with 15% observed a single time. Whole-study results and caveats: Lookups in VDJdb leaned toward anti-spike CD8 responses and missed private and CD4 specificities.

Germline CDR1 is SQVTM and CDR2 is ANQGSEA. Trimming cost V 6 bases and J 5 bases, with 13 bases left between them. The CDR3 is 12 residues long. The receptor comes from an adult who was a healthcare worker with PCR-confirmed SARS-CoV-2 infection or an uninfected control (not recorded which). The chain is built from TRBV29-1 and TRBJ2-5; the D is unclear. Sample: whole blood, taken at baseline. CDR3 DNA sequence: TGCAGCGTCGCCATCCAGTCTGAGACCCAGTACTTC. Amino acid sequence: CSVAIQSETQYF.